A selection of T cell receptor beta chains follows, all from one sample in a study of T cell responses to AZD1222 COVID-19 vaccine. Data came from immunoSEQ multiplex PCR; TCRdb stores just in-frame clones and leaves some out. The sample lists about 77,000 clones, about 92% occurring once. This sample comprised peripheral blood, obtained 28 days after the second AZD1222 dose. These receptors all come from an adult who received the AZD1222 COVID-19 vaccine. Each CDR3 is given with its conserved first and last residue. A D gene is named only where the DNA matches it firmly. Only part of the rows carry a size: once, few, many, or a class if the clone is expanded.

j_call v_call d_call clone_size cdr3_aa cdr3_nt
TRBJ2-2 TRBV9 NA NA CASSVGNTGELFF TGTGCCAGCAGCGTGGGGAATACCGGGGAGCTGTTTTTT
TRBJ1-2 TRBV24-1 TRBD1 once CATSDSDRPYGYTF TGTGCCACCAGTGACTCGGACAGGCCTTATGGCTACACCTTC
TRBJ2-3 TRBV4-1 NA NA CASSQSPTSPDTQYF TGCGCCAGCAGCCAATCCCCCACTAGCCCCGATACGCAGTATTTT
TRBJ2-1 TRBV6-5 NA NA CATSQTRVGSNEQFF TGTGCCACTTCCCAAACCCGGGTTGGGTCCAATGAGCAGTTCTTC
TRBJ2-6 TRBV6-4 TRBD1 NA CASSAGQGSGANVLTF TGTGCCAGCAGTGCCGGACAGGGCTCTGGGGCCAACGTCCTGACTTTC
TRBJ2-6 TRBV5-1 NA NA CASSQGASSGANVLTF TGCGCCAGCAGCCAAGGGGCGAGCTCTGGGGCCAACGTCCTGACTTTC
TRBJ2-5 TRBV25-1 TRBD2 NA CASSEYDVAGGNQETQYF TGTGCCAGCAGTGAATATGATGTAGCGGGAGGAAACCAAGAGACCCAGTACTTC
TRBJ1-5 TRBV27 TRBD1 NA CASSSKTGTGGSSSNQPQHF TGTGCCAGCAGTTCAAAAACCGGGACAGGGGGAAGTTCGAGCAATCAGCCCCAGCATTTT
TRBJ2-5 TRBV5-1 NA NA CASRFGAETQYF TGCGCCTCCCGATTCGGGGCAGAGACCCAGTACTTC
TRBJ2-7 TRBV5-1 NA NA CASSLGRGVADSYEQYF TGCGCCAGCAGCTTGGGCCGCGGGGTAGCGGATTCCTACGAGCAGTACTTC
TRBJ1-6 TRBV3-1/TRBV3-2 NA NA CASSQGGGSPLHF TGTGCCAGCAGCCAAGGAGGGGGGTCACCCCTCCACTTT
TRBJ2-1 TRBV5-1 NA NA CASSLTRGVSYNEQFF TGCGCCAGCAGCTTGACCAGGGGGGTCTCCTACAATGAGCAGTTCTTC
TRBJ2-3 TRBV24-1 TRBD2 NA CAISGRASSTDTQYF TGTGCCATTAGCGGGAGGGCCTCTAGCACAGATACGCAGTATTTT
TRBJ1-4 TRBV9 TRBD1 NA CASSAHPGQGNEKLFF TGTGCCAGCAGCGCTCATCCGGGACAGGGGAATGAAAAACTGTTTTTT
TRBJ1-5 TRBV18 NA NA CASSLPGGINQPQHF TGTGCCAGCTCACTCCCAGGAGGCATCAATCAGCCCCAGCATTTT
TRBJ2-1 TRBV5-1 NA NA CASSLGPGRTYNEQFF TGCGCCAGCAGCTTGGGACCGGGGAGGACCTACAATGAGCAGTTCTTC
TRBJ2-1 TRBV28 TRBD2 NA CASSFTSAGSNEQFF TGTGCCAGCAGTTTTACTAGCGCGGGTTCGAATGAGCAGTTCTTC
TRBJ2-7 TRBV11-2 TRBD1 once CASSPTGGYEQYF TGTGCCAGCAGCCCGACAGGGGGCTACGAGCAGTACTTC
TRBJ2-7 TRBV4-2 TRBD2 NA CASSQMTSAGPYEQYF TGTGCCAGCAGCCAAATGACTAGCGCCGGGCCCTACGAGCAGTACTTC
TRBJ1-2 TRBV7-9 TRBD1 NA CASSADRAYGYTF TGTGCCAGCAGCGCGGACAGGGCCTATGGCTACACCTTC
TRBJ2-2 TRBV11-1 TRBD2 once CASSPGLAGELFF TGTGCCAGCAGCCCGGGACTAGCCGGGGAGCTGTTTTTT
TRBJ2-1 TRBV11-2 NA NA CASSLVTGSSYNEQFF TGTGCCAGCAGCTTAGTTACCGGGAGCTCCTACAATGAGCAGTTCTTC
TRBJ2-7 TRBV19 TRBD1 NA CASSRGQGESYEQYF TGTGCCAGTAGTAGAGGACAGGGGGAATCCTACGAGCAGTACTTC
TRBJ2-3 TRBV9 NA NA CASSVDGPDTQYF TGTGCCAGCAGCGTAGACGGGCCCGATACGCAGTATTTT
TRBJ1-2 TRBV7-2 TRBD1 NA CASSLISTGANYGYTF TGTGCCAGCAGCTTAATTTCGACAGGGGCTAACTATGGCTACACCTTC
TRBJ2-1 TRBV4-1 NA NA CASSEYEDSYNEQFF TGCGCCAGCAGCGAATACGAAGACTCGTACAATGAGCAGTTCTTC
TRBJ2-5 TRBV7-2 NA NA CASSLSRGETQYF TGTGCCAGCAGCTTAAGTCGGGGAGAGACCCAGTACTTC
TRBJ2-1 TRBV29-1 TRBD2 NA CSAGGGIYNEQFF TGCAGTGCGGGAGGCGGGATCTACAATGAGCAGTTCTTC
TRBJ1-1 TRBV9 NA NA CASSVPPTENAEAFF TGTGCCAGCAGCGTACCCCCGACGGAGAACGCTGAAGCTTTCTTT
TRBJ1-4 TRBV7-2 NA NA CASSLAAGKNEKLFF TGTGCCAGCAGCTTAGCGGCTGGGAAGAATGAAAAACTGTTTTTT
TRBJ2-7 TRBV5-1 TRBD1 NA CASMQRTGGDYEQYF TGCGCCAGTATGCAGCGGACAGGGGGGGACTACGAGCAGTACTTC
TRBJ2-1 TRBV6-1 TRBD2 NA CASSERTSGIGEQFF TGTGCCAGCAGTGAAAGGACTAGCGGGATAGGTGAGCAGTTCTTC
TRBJ2-5 TRBV7-2 NA NA CASSNQETQYF TGTGCCAGCAGCAACCAAGAGACCCAGTACTTC
TRBJ2-2 TRBV7-3 NA NA CASSSHTGELFF TGTGCCAGCAGTTCCCACACCGGGGAGCTGTTTTTT
TRBJ2-5 TRBV18 NA NA CASSPPTRYQETQYF TGTGCCAGCTCACCACCGACTCGATACCAAGAGACCCAGTACTTC
TRBJ2-5 TRBV7-9 TRBD2 few CASSSTTSGETQYF TGTGCCAGCAGCTCAACGACTAGCGGCGAGACCCAGTACTTC
TRBJ1-5 TRBV7-9 NA NA CASSLVDTQRHF TGTGCCAGCAGCTTAGTGGACACCCAAAGACATTTT
TRBJ1-1 TRBV6-4 NA NA CAERGAAAFF TGTGCCGAACGGGGGGCCGCAGCTTTCTTT
TRBJ2-4 TRBV19 TRBD2 NA CASSMGARAGGPNIQYF TGTGCCAGTAGTATGGGCGCTAGAGCGGGAGGGCCAAACATTCAGTACTTC
TRBJ1-2 TRBV2 TRBD1 once CASSPGQGNYGYTF TGTGCCAGCAGCCCGGGACAGGGAAACTATGGCTACACCTTC
TRBJ1-1 TRBV28 TRBD1 NA CASSGQAEAFF TGTGCCAGCAGCGGACAGGCTGAAGCTTTCTTT
TRBJ2-1 TRBV5-1 TRBD2 NA CASRTKSGSDEQFF TGCGCCAGCAGAACGAAAAGCGGGAGTGATGAGCAGTTCTTC
TRBJ2-2 TRBV6-2/TRBV6-3 NA NA CASSTGLARGIAGELFF TGTGCCAGCAGTACGGGACTGGCCAGGGGGATCGCCGGGGAGCTGTTTTTT
TRBJ1-2 TRBV28 NA NA CASSLPGGADYGYTF TGTGCCAGCAGTTTACCCGGGGGCGCGGACTATGGCTACACCTTC
TRBJ1-5 TRBV6-2/TRBV6-3 TRBD1 NA CASSYSDRGYNQPQHF TGTGCCAGCAGTTACTCGGACAGGGGATACAATCAGCCCCAGCATTTT
TRBJ2-5 TRBV19 TRBD1 NA CASSFRGRGETQYF TGTGCCAGTAGTTTCAGGGGGCGCGGAGAGACCCAGTACTTC
TRBJ2-6 TRBV18 NA NA CASSLGTPSGANVLTF TGTGCCAGCTCTCTCGGGACCCCCTCTGGGGCCAACGTCCTGACTTTC
TRBJ2-7 TRBV24-1 NA NA CATSDLLLCAHEQYF TGTGCCACCAGTGATTTGCTGCTATGTGCCCACGAGCAGTACTTC
TRBJ2-3 TRBV3-1/TRBV3-2 NA NA CASSQGILSTDTQYF TGTGCCAGCAGCCAAGGTATCCTTAGCACAGATACGCAGTATTTT
TRBJ2-2 TRBV4-3 NA NA CASSRDHANTGELFF TGCGCCAGCAGCCGGGACCACGCGAACACCGGGGAGCTGTTTTTT
TRBJ1-6 TRBV7-2 NA NA CASSPPSGPRNSPLHF TGTGCCAGCAGCCCCCCAAGCGGACCCCGGAATTCACCCCTCCACTTT
TRBJ1-1 TRBV6-5 NA NA CASSLDRTLAEAFF TGTGCCAGCAGTCTCGACAGGACCTTAGCAGAAGCTTTCTTT
TRBJ1-1 TRBV6-5 TRBD1 NA CASRRDRGTDEAFF TGTGCCAGCAGACGCGACAGGGGCACGGATGAAGCTTTCTTT
TRBJ1-1 TRBV29-1 NA NA CSVEVPGLPEAFF TGCAGCGTTGAGGTTCCGGGACTTCCTGAAGCTTTCTTT
TRBJ2-1 TRBV12-5 NA NA CASGLVLTRSYNEQFF TGTGCTAGTGGTCTCGTGTTGACGAGATCCTACAATGAGCAGTTCTTC
TRBJ1-2 TRBV30 NA NA CAWMVPHPYGYTF TGTGCCTGGATGGTCCCACACCCCTATGGCTACACCTTC
TRBJ2-7 TRBV7-3 NA once CASSLLGSGPYEQYF TGTGCCAGCAGCTTACTCGGCTCCGGGCCCTACGAGCAGTACTTC
TRBJ1-3 TRBV28 TRBD1 NA CASGIGTGGNTIYF TGTGCCAGTGGCATTGGGACAGGCGGAAACACCATATATTTT
TRBJ1-5 TRBV28 TRBD1 NA CASSWGTGSYNQPQHF TGTGCCAGCAGTTGGGGGACAGGGAGCTACAATCAGCCCCAGCATTTT
TRBJ2-2 TRBV6-5 TRBD1 NA CASNRGQVGELFF TGTGCCAGCAACAGGGGGCAAGTCGGGGAGCTGTTTTTT